Detailed here is one T cell receptor (beta chain). There is no known antigen for this receptor. No qualities accompany the bases; no much larger clone lies one base away. Whole blood was collected in K2EDTA tubes by collaborating institutions according to the institutions' own protocols. For TCRbeta analysis, collaborators shipped samples in one of three forms: frozen whole blood, isolated PBMCs, or DNA extracted from either of those sample types. TCRbeta CDR3 regions were amplified from genomic DNA using the immunoSEQ Assay, a bias-controlled multiplex PCR. The authors' pipeline ran thus. Nucleated cell counts per sample were estimated from amplification of reference gene primers within the assay. Sequence reads were collapsed and filtered to measure the absolute abundance of every unique TCRbeta CDR3 rearrangement. For each sample, productive Simpson clonality was calculated as the square root of Simpson's diversity index across productive rearrangements. The clones in this table, taken by TCRdb from immuneACCESS, are in-frame only. Not every clone is retained; where verified, under half of the shortfall comes from an unresolved V gene, and the cause of the rest is unknown. The V and J calls and clone size were taken over from that table, and D and trimming were inferred from the DNA. Recorded for this sample are more than 250,000 clones; 83% of them occurred a single time. The ten largest clones add up to 1% to 1.5% of the sample.

The V end gives up 4 bases and the J end 4 bases, leaving 3 bases in the junction not matched to a gene. There are 14 amino acids in the CDR3, from cysteine to phenylalanine inclusive. Only CDR3 DNA remains: 42 bases, in frame from the first base. Taken from the germline V gene, the CDR1 and CDR2 loops are KGHDR and SFDVKD. The data stem from a study of blood T cell repertoires in COVID-19 (dated by TCRdb to the early 2020s). Regarding the complete study: Collaborator samples came from the United States, Italy and Spain and covered acute and convalescent phases of COVID-19. The material from the prospective study consisted of cDNA or gDNA derived from T cells, B-cell-depleted T cells, or PBMCs. Where HLA class I and class II types were available, the types were taken from metadata supplied by the sample provider, not from assay-based typing. Nearly every sample came with metadata listing a de-identified subject ID, COVID-19 status, age in years and sex. The samples were drawn from two sources: the first 160 participants of the ongoing ImmuneRACE study, and 1,000 to 1,500 subjects contributed by 6 global collaborators. A freely available public database, intended as a resource for researchers studying the immune response to SARS-CoV-2, is where the repertoires were released. The dataset comprised deeply sampled blood TCRbeta repertoires from subjects exposed to, actively infected with, or recovered from COVID-19.

Overall study outcomes, separate from this receptor: Clinical and demographic metadata were provided uncurated, with the amount varying by source and participant.

The receptor chain draws on TRBV24-1 and TRBJ1-1; 9 of the junction bases match TRBD1. The origin of this receptor is a woman between 50 and 59 years old with acute or convalescent COVID-19. The material sequenced was peripheral blood. The sequenced DNA: TGTGCCACCAGTGACGGGACAGGGATCACTGAAGCTTTCTTT. It is translated as CATSDGTGITEAFF.